Each of the 10 T cell receptor beta chains below was sequenced from the same sample in a study of blood T cell repertoires in COVID-19 (dated by TCRdb to about 2020). The receptor library was made with the immunoSEQ multiplex PCR assay. TCRdb took this table from immuneACCESS and kept in-frame rearrangements with V and J called. Such tables lack part of the clones; where checked against another copy, unresolved V genes explain under half of the gap, and the rest is unexplained. The sample records some 78,000 clones, about 88% of which are singletons. Approximately 12% of the sample comes from the top ten. Specimen: peripheral blood. The receptors here all came from a man between 65 and 80 years old with active or convalescent COVID-19.

V is TRBV20-1 and J is TRBJ2-3; a weak D match, TRBD2 (5 bases). Germline-derived CDR1 and CDR2 are DFQATT and SNEGSKA (reference sequence). V lost 3 bases and J 5 bases, leaving 6 bases between the germline ends. This CDR3 has 11 amino acids. CDR3 loop: CSASSVDTQYF. CDR3 DNA: TGCAGTGCTAGTAGCGTAGATACGCAGTATTTT.

V usage is TRBV14 and J usage is TRBJ1-1; perhaps TRBD1 as D (5 bases). Germline CDR1 and CDR2: SGHDN and FVKESK. The germline V and J ends were trimmed by 0 bases and 1 base, with 9 bases remaining between them. This CDR3 region has 15 residues. CDR3 in amino acids: CASSQEGRENTEAFF. CDR3 sequence (DNA): TGTGCCAGCAGCCAAGAAGGCAGGGAGAACACTGAAGCTTTCTTT.

This clone appeared once. Here the CDR3 reads CASSQEGSFTGGPYGYTF. The CDR3 bases are TGCGCCAGCAGCCAGGAAGGTAGCTTTACAGGGGGGCCCTATGGCTACACCTTC. The genes are TRBV4-3 and TRBJ1-2, with 8 positions matching TRBD1. Germline V CDR1 and CDR2: LGHNA, YSLEER. Trimming removed 3 bases from V and 4 bases from J; junction bases left unmatched: 16. The CDR3 is made up of 18 amino acids.

The V call is TRBV27, the J call TRBJ2-2; 10 nucleotides align to TRBD1. CDR1 is MNHEY and CDR2 is SMNVEV in the germline V gene (reference sequence). There are 14 residues in the CDR3. J gave up 7 bases and V 7 bases, and 6 bases lay outside the gene matches. Written as DNA, the CDR3 is TGTGCCAGCAACTTGGGACAGGGGCTCGGGGAGCTGTTTTTT. Encoded protein: CASNLGQGLGELFF.

This clone was detected once. This chain joins TRBV30 and TRBJ1-2, with D maybe TRBD1 (6 bases). Looked up from germline, CDR1 is GTSNPN and CDR2 is SVGIG (reference sequence). The V gene lost 2 bases and the J gene lost 4 bases, with 20 bases spanning the gap. The CDR3 has 16 residues. CDR3 sequence (DNA): TGTGCCTGGAGTACCTGGACAGCCGCTTCCCTCTATGGCTACACCTTC. Translation gives CAWSTWTAASLYGYTF.

The chain is built from TRBV4-1 and TRBJ2-5; TRBD2 is a possible D gene (5 bases). The germline CDR1 and CDR2 sequences are MGHRA and YSYEKL. Trimming stripped 3 bases from V and 4 bases from J, with 12 bases between. The CDR3 sequence is 14 residues long. The chain's CDR3 is CASSQGSFGETQYF. The CDR3 bases are TGCGCCAGCAGCCAGGGGAGTTTTGGAGAGACCCAGTACTTC.

This chain connects TRBV24-1 to TRBJ1-1; D call uncertain. This CDR3 has 14 amino acids. The germline V gene encodes CDR1 KGHDR and CDR2 SFDVKD. Trimming cost V 7 bases and J 5 bases, with 16 bases left between them. The CDR3 DNA sequence: TGTGCCACCAGCCTCCGAATACAGCGGACTGAAGCTTTCTTT. Encoded protein: CATSLRIQRTEAFF.

This clone was counted a few times. This chain joins TRBV11-2 and TRBJ1-1; D perhaps matches TRBD1 (6 bases). CDR1 is SGHAT and CDR2 is FQNNGV in the germline V gene. Trimming took off 0 bases at V and 2 bases at J, with 13 bases between the two ends. The CDR3 is made up of 16 amino acids. The CDR3 DNA sequence: TGTGCCAGCAGCTTAGATCTTGCCAGGGGAAACACTGAAGCTTTCTTT. Amino acid sequence: CASSLDLARGNTEAFF.

This rearrangement joins TRBV6-1 to TRBJ1-2, with D possibly being TRBD1 (6 bases). This CDR3 region has 14 residues. The V gene lost 3 bases and the J gene lost 2 bases, with 10 bases spanning the gap. Germline CDR1 MNHNS, CDR2 SASEGT. DNA for the CDR3: TGTGCCAGCAGTGATCTCAGGGGCAACTATGGCTACACCTTC. This gives the protein CASSDLRGNYGYTF.

The chain couples TRBV20-1 to TRBJ1-1; a possible D gene is TRBD1 (5 bases). This CDR3 region has 15 residues. V lost 3 bases to trimming and J lost 3 bases, with 17 bases between them. The germline V gene encodes CDR1 DFQATT and CDR2 SNEGSKA (reference sequence). The CDR3 sequence is CSASAGDAAYTEAFF. CDR3 coding DNA: TGCAGTGCTAGTGCGGGGGACGCGGCGTACACTGAAGCTTTCTTT.